A single sample is the source of the 16 T cell receptor delta chains below, sequenced in a study of γδ T cells in repeated Plasmodium falciparum infection. Vgamma9/Vdelta2+ and Vdelta2-negative gammadelta T cells were flow-sorted from PBMC for bulk sequencing. TCRdb fed the multiplex PCR reads into CATT to redo clone calling. The table includes roughly 93,000 delta-chain clones, over 0.75% detected once. Sequenced input: gamma-delta T cells from blood. Receptor source: a pool of human donors (malaria-infected and uninfected, not separated).

This clone has only a few counts. A read error is the likely source, as a far larger clone sits one nucleotide away. The identical CDR3 is also encoded by other nucleotide sequences in the sample. V usage is TRDV1 and J usage is TRDJ1; TRDD3 matches at 9 bases. TCRdb offers no J gene call, so here the DNA was matched to germline to obtain one. The V gene's germline CDR1 is TSWWSYY and CDR2 QGS. Losses at the gene ends were 6 bases for V and 0 bases for J; bases not matched to a gene: 26. This CDR3 has 22 amino acids. The CDR3 region has the DNA TGTGCTCTTGGTCGGAGGACCTACTCGAAATACTGGGGGACTCTCTACACCGATAAACTCATCTTT. Its protein is CALGRRTYSKYWGTLYTDKLIF.

This clone appeared a few times. A far larger clone is a single base away, which makes a read error likely. Other DNA sequences within the sample encode an identical CDR3. The J gene is uncalled and the V gene is TRDV3; the table's D call, TRDD3, was not checked against the DNA. The CDR3 is 17 residues long. The germline V gene encodes CDR1 TVYSNPD and CDR2 GDNSRS (reference sequence). CDR3 in DNA: TGTGCCTTCCCTCCCCCGACTGGGGGATCAGACACCGATAAGCTCATCTTT. Translating gives CAFPPPTGGSDTDKLIF.

A note on this clone: TCRdb lists the protein of a much larger clone for this DNA, which differs at residue 12, so this is likely a read error; the protein given here is translated from the DNA itself. The DNA for the CDR3 is TGTGCTCTTGGGAACCTTCCGGGCGGCTGGGGGCGGTACACCGATAAACTCATCTTT. This encodes CALGNLPGGWGRYTDKLIF. J is TRDJ1 and V is TRDV1; D is possibly TRDD3 (7 bases). With 5 bases removed from V and 0 bases from J, the gap between germline ends came to 25 bases. The CDR3 covers 19 residues. Germline V gene data show CDR1 as TSWWSYY and CDR2 as QGS.

Notes on this clone: This likely traces to a read error, being one base from a far larger clone. J is TRDJ1 and V is TRDV2; 8 nucleotides line up with TRDD3. Because TCRdb records no J gene, it was assigned here through a match of the DNA to germline. Germline V gene data show CDR1 as GEAIGNYY and CDR2 as EKD. The CDR3 length is 18 residues. V was pared by 2 bases and J by 3 bases, with 16 bases of the junction left unmatched. The CDR3 loop is CACDSRMGIHLAADKLIF. CDR3 nucleotides: TGTGCCTGTGACAGTCGAATGGGGATACACCTGGCAGCCGATAAACTCATCTTT.

Comment on this clone: TCRdb's listed protein matches a much larger clone and diverges from this DNA's translation at residue 6, likely through a read error; the protein shown comes from the DNA. The chain recombines TRDV1 with TRDJ1; D is unclear. This CDR3 comprises 14 residues. CDR1 and CDR2 from the germline V gene are TSWWSYY and QGS. The V gene lost 1 base and the J gene lost 7 bases, with 13 bases spanning the gap. The DNA of the CDR3 is TGTGCTCTTGGGGAACAGCTACTGCTCCTTAAACTCATCTTT. Its translation: CALGEQLLLLKLIF.

Details on this clone: TCRdb's protein for this DNA is that of a much larger clone and differs from the translation at residue 10, likely a read error; the protein shown is the DNA translation. J is TRDJ1 and V is TRDV2; tentatively, D is TRDD2 or TRDD3 (6 bases each). Germline matching of the DNA provided the J gene here, since TCRdb leaves it blank. CDR3 size: 18 residues. The ends were cut back, 6 bases at V and 0 bases at J, with 25 bases in the middle. CDR1 is GEAIGNYY, CDR2 EKD, per germline. The CDR3, as DNA: TGTGCCTGTTCTTCCTTGGGTACTGGGAGACCTTACACCGATAAACTCATCTTT. It encodes CACSSLGTGRPYTDKLIF.

This clone was counted a few times. TCRdb assigns this DNA the protein of a much larger clone, which departs from its translation at residue 4; this likely reflects a read error, and the protein shown comes from translating the DNA. The chain uses TRDV1 and TRDJ1; 10 bases are shared with TRDD3. TCRdb offers no J gene call, so here the DNA was matched to germline to obtain one. The CDR3 runs to 18 residues. Germline V gives CDR1 TSWWSYY, CDR2 QGS. Trimming took 7 bases from V and 9 from J; bases not matched to a gene: 23. CDR3 region: CALETLRIGGWGIQQLIF. The CDR3 coding sequence is TGTGCTCTTGAGACTCTTAGAATAGGTGGTTGGGGGATACAACAACTCATCTTT.

This clone came up a few times. With only one base between it and a far larger clone, this is likely a read error. Other DNA sequences in the sample encode the same CDR3. The chain couples TRDV1 to TRDJ1; TRDD3 matches at 13 bases. In germline, CDR1 is TSWWSYY, CDR2 QGS. CDR3 length: 19 amino acids. CDR3: CALGDFRYWGIRNTDKLIF. Written as DNA, the CDR3 is TGCGCTCTTGGGGATTTCCGGTACTGGGGGATACGTAACACCGATAAACTCATCTTT.

This clone was counted ten times or more. This likely stems from a read error, as it lies one base from a far larger clone. CDR3 DNA sequence: TGTGCTCTTGAGGAATTTAGACCCCGCTATTACTGGGGGATGGAAGATTGGTACACCGATAAACTCATCTTT. It yields the protein CALEEFRPRYYWGMEDWYTDKLIF. The chain carries TRDV1 and TRDJ1, with 10 bases aligning to TRDD3. The CDR3 is 24 residues long. Germline CDR1 is TSWWSYY and CDR2 is QGS.

A remark on this clone: Translating this DNA gives a protein that differs at residue 19 from the TCRdb one, which belongs to a much larger clone; a read error is likely, and the protein shown is this translation. This chain links TRDV1 with TRDJ1; possibly TRDD2 for D (5 bases). Since TCRdb gives no J gene, matching the DNA to germline was used here to assign it. CDR3 length: 22 residues. Germline CDR1 TSWWSYY, CDR2 QGS. The CDR3 spells CALGEPYYVGPIPTPYTDELIF. The CDR3 nucleotides read TGTGCTCTTGGGGAACCTTACTACGTGGGTCCCATCCCTACGCCATACACCGATGAACTCATCTTT.

With regard to this clone: The protein TCRdb gives is from a much larger clone and does not agree with this DNA's translation at residue 6, likely a read error; the protein shown here comes from the DNA. The chain recombines TRDV2 with TRDJ1; 11 nucleotides agree with TRDD3. TCRdb is silent on the J gene; assignment here came from matching the DNA to germline. The CDR3 has 19 residues. Trimming at V came to 1 base and at J to 0 bases, leaving 12 bases not matched to a gene. CDR1 and CDR2 (germline): GEAIGNYY, EKD. In DNA form, the CDR3 reads TGTGCCTGTGACACGTCTTGGAAGGTGGGGGATACGTACACCGATAAACTCATCTTT. This gives the protein CACDTSWKVGDTYTDKLIF.

On this clone: A read error is the likely source, as a far larger clone sits one nucleotide away. This sample includes further DNA sequences coding for the same CDR3. The chain joins TRDV1 to TRDJ1; 11 bases agree with TRDD3. TCRdb records no J gene; here it was assigned by comparing the DNA to germline. From germline, CDR1 is TSWWSYY and CDR2 QGS. The CDR3 totals 17 residues. This CDR3 is CALGELWGIRGTDKLIF. The CDR3 DNA is TGTGCCCTTGGGGAATTATGGGGGATACGAGGCACCGATAAACTCATCTTT.

This clone was seen ten or more times. TCRdb's protein, taken from a much larger clone, differs from this DNA's translation at residue 14, likely owing to a read error; the protein displayed comes from the DNA. This chain joins TRDV1 and TRDJ1, with unresolved D. Between the trimmed V and J ends, which lost 3 bases and 7 bases, there was a span of 27 bases. The CDR3 loop spans 18 amino acids. Germline values: CDR1 TSWWSYY, CDR2 QGS. CDR3 sequence reads: CALGDRRSWTPIIAKLIF. The CDR3 nucleotides read TGTGCTCTTGGGGATCGAAGGAGCTGGACACCTATAATCGCTAAACTCATCTTT.

This clone appeared many times. TCRdb's entry gives the protein of a much larger clone, which mismatches this DNA's translation at residue 12, likely from a read error; the protein reported here is translated from the DNA. The genes are TRDV2 and TRDJ1; 8 bases are shared with TRDD3. Germline CDR1 GEAIGNYY, CDR2 EKD. With V trimmed by 0 bases and J by 0 bases, 11 bases remained unmatched. CDR3 length: 18 residues. CDR3 sequence (DNA): TGTGCCTGTGACACCTTAGCTGGGGGACCTGCCCACACCGATAAACTCATCTTT. Its protein product is CACDTLAGGPAHTDKLIF.

This clone was seen at least ten times. A far larger clone is only one base removed, so a read error is likely. This chain joins TRDV1 and TRDJ1; 9 bases are a match to TRDD3. Germline-derived CDR1 and CDR2 are TSWWSYY and QGS. The CDR3 spans 24 residues. J was trimmed by 0 bases and V by 2 bases; bases with no gene match: 28. The CDR3 DNA is TGTGCTCTTGGGGAATTTAGACCCCGCTATTACTGGGGGACGGAAGATTGGTACACCGATAAACTCATCTTT. The encoded protein is CALGEFRPRYYWGTEDWYTDKLIF.

A remark on this clone: The protein TCRdb gives is from a much larger clone and does not agree with this DNA's translation at residue 11, likely a read error; the protein shown here comes from the DNA. The chain carries TRDV1 and TRDJ1; tentatively, D is TRDD2 or TRDD3 (5 bases each). The CDR3 covers 19 residues. V was trimmed by 1 base and J by 1 base, leaving 22 bases between them. In germline, CDR1 is TSWWSYY, CDR2 QGS. The CDR3 DNA is TGTGCTCTTGGGGAACCATGCCTACGGACTTGGGGCCTCACCGATAAACTCATCTTT. Translated: CALGEPCLRTWGLTDKLIF.